This T cell receptor (beta chain) was documented in a study of cytomegalovirus exposure and HLA in healthy donors. 60 Vbeta and 13 Jbeta primers were used in PCR. Assay used: immunoSEQ multiplex PCR; TCRdb lists only in-frame clones, some missing. The table records around 72,000 clones, 65% to 70% of them present only once. Germline-derived CDR1 and CDR2 are SNHLY and FYNNEI. This CDR3 spans 15 amino acids. With 4 bases clipped from V and 0 bases from J, the junction kept 1 base outside the gene matches. The sequence came from a man aged 35-49 years in good health and CMV-seropositive. V is TRBV2 and J is TRBJ2-1; 9 nucleotides line up with TRBD1. Sequences were obtained from PBMCs. CDR3 DNA: TGTGCCAGCAGTGCGGGACAGGGCTCCTACAATGAGCAGTTCTTC. Its protein product is CASSAGQGSYNEQFF. Filled out from reference TRBV2 and TRBJ2-1, the complete variable domain reads EPEVTQTPSHQVTQMGQEVILRCVPISNHLYFYWYRQILGQKVEFLVSFYNNEISEKSEIFDDQFSVERPDGSNFTLKIRSTKLEDSAMYFCASSAGQGSYNEQFFGPGTRLTVL.